This TCR beta chain was found in a study of T-cell memory formation after mild COVID-19. This clonotype was seen a few times. Its target is not known. The TCR alpha and TCR beta cDNA libraries, bearing sample barcodes and UMIs, were generated by 5'RACE using constant-segment primers. TCRdb reprocessed the 5' RACE reads with MiXCR, giving one entry per CDR3 protein. The sample holds fewer than 500,000 distinct CDR3 sequences, roughly 25% seen once. Whole-study results and caveats: Chiefly within CM and EM were the contracting CD4+ clones; CD8+ ones were within EMRA. From day 15 to 85, contracting clones were balanced between CD4 and CD8, whereas later expanders leaned toward CD4+.

The CDR3 consists of 16 residues. Germline CDR1 and CDR2: MNHEY and SMNVEV (reference sequence). V gave up 2 bases and J gave up 5 bases; unmatched junction bases: 7. Material for sequencing was PBMCs or a T cell subset sorted from them (not recorded which). The chain couples TRBV27 to TRBJ2-2; 8 positions match TRBD1. This TCR derives from an adult woman who had mild COVID-19 (a few samples of this study predate the infection). Cell type and time point are not known. In DNA form, the CDR3 reads TGTGCCAGCAGTTTACTTACAGGGGGAAATACCGGGGAGCTGTTTTTT. Its translation is CASSLLTGGNTGELFF.